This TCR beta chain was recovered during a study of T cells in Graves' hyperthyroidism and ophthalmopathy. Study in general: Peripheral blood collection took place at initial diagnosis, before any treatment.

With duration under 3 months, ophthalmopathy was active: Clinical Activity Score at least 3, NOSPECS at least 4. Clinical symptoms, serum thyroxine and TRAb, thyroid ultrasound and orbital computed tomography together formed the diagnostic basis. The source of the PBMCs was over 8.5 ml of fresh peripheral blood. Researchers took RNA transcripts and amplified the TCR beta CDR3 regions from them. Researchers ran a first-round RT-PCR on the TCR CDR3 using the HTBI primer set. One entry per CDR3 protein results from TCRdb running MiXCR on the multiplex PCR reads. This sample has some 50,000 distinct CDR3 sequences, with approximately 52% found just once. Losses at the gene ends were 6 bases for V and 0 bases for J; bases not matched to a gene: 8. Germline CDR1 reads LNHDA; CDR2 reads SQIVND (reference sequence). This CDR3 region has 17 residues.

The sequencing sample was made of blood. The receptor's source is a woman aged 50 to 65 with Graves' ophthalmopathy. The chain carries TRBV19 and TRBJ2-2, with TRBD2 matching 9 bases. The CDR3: CASRRDRGGANTGELFF. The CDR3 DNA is TGTGCCAGTAGAAGGGACCGCGGGGGGGCGAACACCGGGGAGCTGTTTTTT.